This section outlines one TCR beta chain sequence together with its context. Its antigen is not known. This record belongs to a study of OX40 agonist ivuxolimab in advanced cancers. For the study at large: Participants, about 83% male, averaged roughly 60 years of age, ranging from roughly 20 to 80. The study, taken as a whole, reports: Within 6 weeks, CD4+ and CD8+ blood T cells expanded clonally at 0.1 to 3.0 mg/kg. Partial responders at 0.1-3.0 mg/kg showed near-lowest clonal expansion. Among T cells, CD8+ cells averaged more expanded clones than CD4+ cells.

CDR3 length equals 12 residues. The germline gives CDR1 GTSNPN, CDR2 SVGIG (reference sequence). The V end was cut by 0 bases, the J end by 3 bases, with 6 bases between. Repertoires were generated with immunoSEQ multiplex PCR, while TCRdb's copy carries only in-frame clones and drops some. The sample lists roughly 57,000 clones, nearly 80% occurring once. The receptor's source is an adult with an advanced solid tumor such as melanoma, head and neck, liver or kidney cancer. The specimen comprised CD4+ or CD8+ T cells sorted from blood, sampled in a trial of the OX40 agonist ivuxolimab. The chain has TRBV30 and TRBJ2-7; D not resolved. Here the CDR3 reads CAWSVSSYEQYF. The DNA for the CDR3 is TGTGCCTGGAGTGTCTCGAGCTACGAGCAGTACTTC.